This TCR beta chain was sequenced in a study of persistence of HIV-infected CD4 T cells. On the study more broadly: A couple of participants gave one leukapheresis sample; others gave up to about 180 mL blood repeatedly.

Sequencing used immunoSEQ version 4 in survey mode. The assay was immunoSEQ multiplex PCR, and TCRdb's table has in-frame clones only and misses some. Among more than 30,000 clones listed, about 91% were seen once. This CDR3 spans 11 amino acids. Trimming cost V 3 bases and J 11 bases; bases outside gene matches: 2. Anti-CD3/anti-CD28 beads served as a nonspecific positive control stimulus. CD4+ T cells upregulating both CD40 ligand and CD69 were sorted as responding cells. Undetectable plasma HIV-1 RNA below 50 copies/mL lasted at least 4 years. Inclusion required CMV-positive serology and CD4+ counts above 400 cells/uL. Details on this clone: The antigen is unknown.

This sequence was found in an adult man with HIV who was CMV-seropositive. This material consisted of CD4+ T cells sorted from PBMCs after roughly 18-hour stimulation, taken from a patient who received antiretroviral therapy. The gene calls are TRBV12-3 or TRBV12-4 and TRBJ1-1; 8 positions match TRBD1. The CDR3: CASSFRGHAFF. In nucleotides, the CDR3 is TGTGCCAGCAGTTTCAGGGGGCATGCTTTCTTT.